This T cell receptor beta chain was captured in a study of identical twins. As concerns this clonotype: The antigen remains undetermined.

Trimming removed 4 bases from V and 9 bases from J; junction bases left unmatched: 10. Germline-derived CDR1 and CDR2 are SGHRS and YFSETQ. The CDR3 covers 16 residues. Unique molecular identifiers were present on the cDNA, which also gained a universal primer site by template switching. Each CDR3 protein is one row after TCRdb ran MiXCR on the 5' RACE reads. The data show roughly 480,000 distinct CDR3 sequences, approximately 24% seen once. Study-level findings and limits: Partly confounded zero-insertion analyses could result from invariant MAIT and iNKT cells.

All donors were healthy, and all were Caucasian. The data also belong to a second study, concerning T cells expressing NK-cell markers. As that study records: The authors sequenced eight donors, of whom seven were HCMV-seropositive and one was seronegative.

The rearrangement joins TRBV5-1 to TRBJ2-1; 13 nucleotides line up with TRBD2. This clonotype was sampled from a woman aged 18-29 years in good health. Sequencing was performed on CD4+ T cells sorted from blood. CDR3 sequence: CASSILAGGPYGEQFF. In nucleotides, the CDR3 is TGCGCCAGCAGCATACTAGCGGGGGGGCCTTATGGTGAGCAGTTCTTC.